Below, one TCR beta chain is given with its context. The source of the sample is a study of blood T cell repertoires in COVID-19. Background on the study: Collection of acute and convalescent COVID-19 samples took place in the United States, Italy and Spain. Sources were T cells, B-cell-depleted T cells, or PBMCs; the material itself was cDNA or gDNA.

Per germline, CDR1 SEHNR and CDR2 FQNEAQ (reference sequence). The CDR3 is 13 residues long. V lost 0 bases and J lost 6, with 8 bases in between. Patients from Seattle were sampled longitudinally, starting during active infection. Original processing methods: Estimates of nucleated cell counts were drawn from the amplification of reference gene primers. TCRdb's table, derived via immunoSEQ multiplex PCR, lists solely in-frame clones and lacks some. D and trimming come from the DNA, and the V and J calls and clone size come from that table. Of roughly 78,000 clones listed, less than 90% are singletons.

This sequence originates from a man in his fifties or sixties with COVID-19, enrolled during active disease. Source material: peripheral blood. The rearrangement joins TRBV7-9 to TRBJ1-2; no reliable D call. CDR3 sequence reads: CASSLAAGNGYTF. DNA for the CDR3: TGTGCCAGCAGCTTAGCGGCGGGCAATGGCTACACCTTC.